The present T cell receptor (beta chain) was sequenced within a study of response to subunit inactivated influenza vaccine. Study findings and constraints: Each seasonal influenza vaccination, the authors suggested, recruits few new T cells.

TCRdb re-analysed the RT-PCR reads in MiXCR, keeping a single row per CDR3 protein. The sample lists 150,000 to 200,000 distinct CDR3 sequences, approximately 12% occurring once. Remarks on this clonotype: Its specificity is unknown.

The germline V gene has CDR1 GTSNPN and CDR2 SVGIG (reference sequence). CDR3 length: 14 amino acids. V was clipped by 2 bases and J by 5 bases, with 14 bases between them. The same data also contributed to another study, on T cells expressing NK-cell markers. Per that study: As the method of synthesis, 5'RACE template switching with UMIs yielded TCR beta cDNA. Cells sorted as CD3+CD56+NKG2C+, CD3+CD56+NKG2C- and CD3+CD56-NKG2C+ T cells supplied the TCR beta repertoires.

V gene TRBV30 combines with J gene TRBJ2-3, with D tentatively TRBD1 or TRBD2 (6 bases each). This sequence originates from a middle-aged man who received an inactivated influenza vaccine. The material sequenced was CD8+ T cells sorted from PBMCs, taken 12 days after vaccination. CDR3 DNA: TGTGCCTGGAGTTGGGGGGCAGAGGGAGATACGCAGTATTTT. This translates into CAWSWGAEGDTQYF.